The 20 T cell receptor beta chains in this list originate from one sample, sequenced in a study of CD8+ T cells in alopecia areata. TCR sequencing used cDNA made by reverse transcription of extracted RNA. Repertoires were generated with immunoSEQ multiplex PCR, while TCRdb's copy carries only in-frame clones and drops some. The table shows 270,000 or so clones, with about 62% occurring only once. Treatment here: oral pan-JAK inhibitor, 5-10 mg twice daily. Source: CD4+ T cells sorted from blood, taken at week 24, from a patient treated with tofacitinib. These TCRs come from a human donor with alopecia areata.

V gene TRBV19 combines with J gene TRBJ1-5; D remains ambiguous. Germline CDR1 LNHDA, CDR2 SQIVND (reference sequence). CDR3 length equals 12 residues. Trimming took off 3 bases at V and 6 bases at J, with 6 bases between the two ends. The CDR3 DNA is TGTGCCAGTAGTATGGGTGCTCAGCCCCAGCATTTT. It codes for CASSMGAQPQHF.

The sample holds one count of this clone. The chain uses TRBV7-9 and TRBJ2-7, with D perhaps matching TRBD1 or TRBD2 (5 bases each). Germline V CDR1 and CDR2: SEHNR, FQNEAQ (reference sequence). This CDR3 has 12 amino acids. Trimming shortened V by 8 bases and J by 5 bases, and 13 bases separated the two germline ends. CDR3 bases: TGTGCCAGCGAGGGGACCTTCCACGAGCAGTACTTC. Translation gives CASEGTFHEQYF.

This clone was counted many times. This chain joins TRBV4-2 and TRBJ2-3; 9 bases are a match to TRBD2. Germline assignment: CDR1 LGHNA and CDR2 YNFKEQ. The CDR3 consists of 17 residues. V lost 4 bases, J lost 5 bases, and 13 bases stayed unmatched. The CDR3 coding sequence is TGTGCCAGCAGCCCTAGACCGGGACTAGCCCCGGGAGATACGCAGTATTTT. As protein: CASSPRPGLAPGDTQYF.

CDR3 nucleotide sequence: TGTGCCTGGAAATTGCGGCCGGACCTGAATCAGCCCCAGCATTTT. It yields the protein CAWKLRPDLNQPQHF. The chain links TRBV30 to TRBJ1-5; D unclear. This CDR3 region has 15 residues. In germline, CDR1 is GTSNPN, CDR2 SVGIG (reference sequence). The V gene lost 4 bases and the J gene lost 4 bases, with 17 bases spanning the gap.

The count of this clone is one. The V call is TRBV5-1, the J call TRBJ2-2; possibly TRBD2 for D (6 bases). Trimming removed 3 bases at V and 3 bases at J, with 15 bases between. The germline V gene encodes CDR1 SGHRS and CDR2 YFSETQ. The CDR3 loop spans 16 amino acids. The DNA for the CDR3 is TGCGCCAGCAGCTCCCAGGGAAGGAGGGACACCGGGGAGCTGTTTTTT. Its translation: CASSSQGRRDTGELFF. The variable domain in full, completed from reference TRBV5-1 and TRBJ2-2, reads KAGVTQTPRYLIKTRGQQVTLSCSPISGHRSVSWYQQTPGQGLQFLFEYFSETQRNKGNFPGRFSGRQFSNSRSEMNVSTLELGDSALYLCASSSQGRRDTGELFFGEGSRLTVL.

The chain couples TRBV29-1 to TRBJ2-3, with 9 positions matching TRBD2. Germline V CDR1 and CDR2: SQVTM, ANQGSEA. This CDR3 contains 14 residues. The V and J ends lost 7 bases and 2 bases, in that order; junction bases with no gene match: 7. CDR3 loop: CSESGGTDTDTQYF. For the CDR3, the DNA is TGCAGCGAAAGCGGGGGGACTGACACAGATACGCAGTATTTT.

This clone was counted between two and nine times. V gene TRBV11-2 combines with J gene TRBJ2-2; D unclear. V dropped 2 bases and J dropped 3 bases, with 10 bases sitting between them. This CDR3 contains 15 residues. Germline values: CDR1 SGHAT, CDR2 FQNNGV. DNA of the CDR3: TGTGCCAGCAGCTTAAGAGGCAGCGACACCGGGGAGCTGTTTTTT. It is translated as CASSLRGSDTGELFF.

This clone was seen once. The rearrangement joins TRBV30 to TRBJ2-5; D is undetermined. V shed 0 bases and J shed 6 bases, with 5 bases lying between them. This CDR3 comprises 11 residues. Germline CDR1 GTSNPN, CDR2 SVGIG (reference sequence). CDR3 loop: CAWSVSQTQYF. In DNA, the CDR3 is TGTGCCTGGAGTGTCTCCCAGACCCAGTACTTC. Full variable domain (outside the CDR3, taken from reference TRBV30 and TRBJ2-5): SQTIHQWPATLVQPVGSPLSLECTVEGTSNPNLYWYRQAAGRGLQLLFYSVGIGQISSEVPQNLSASRPQDRQFILSSKKLLLSDSGFYLCAWSVSQTQYFGPGTRLLVL.

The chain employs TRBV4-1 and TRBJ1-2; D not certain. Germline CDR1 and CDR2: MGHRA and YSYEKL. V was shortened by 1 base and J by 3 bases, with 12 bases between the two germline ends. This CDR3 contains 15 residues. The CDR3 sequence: CASSQGRGGHYGYTF. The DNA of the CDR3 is TGCGCCAGCAGCCAAGGGAGAGGAGGGCACTATGGCTACACCTTC.

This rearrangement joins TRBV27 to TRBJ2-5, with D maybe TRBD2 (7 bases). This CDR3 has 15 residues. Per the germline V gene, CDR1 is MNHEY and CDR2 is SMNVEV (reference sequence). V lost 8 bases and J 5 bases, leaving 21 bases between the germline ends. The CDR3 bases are TGTGCCAGCTCCGACTCGGGGGGCGCGGGGGAGACCCAGTACTTC. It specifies CASSDSGGAGETQYF.

CDR3 region: CASSGGAARGGEAFF. The CDR3 DNA follows: TGTGCCAGCAGCGGGGGGGCCGCACGGGGAGGTGAAGCTTTCTTT. V is TRBV4-2 and J is TRBJ1-1; a weak D match, TRBD1 (6 bases). CDR1 is LGHNA, CDR2 YNFKEQ, per germline. The ends were cut back, 5 bases at V and 7 bases at J, with 20 bases in the middle. The CDR3 consists of 15 residues.

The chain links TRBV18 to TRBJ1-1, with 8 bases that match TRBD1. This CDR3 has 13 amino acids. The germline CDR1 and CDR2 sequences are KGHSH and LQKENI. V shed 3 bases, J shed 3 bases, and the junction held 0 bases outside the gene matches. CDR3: CASSPDRDTEAFF. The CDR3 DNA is TGTGCCAGCTCACCGGACAGGGACACTGAAGCTTTCTTT.

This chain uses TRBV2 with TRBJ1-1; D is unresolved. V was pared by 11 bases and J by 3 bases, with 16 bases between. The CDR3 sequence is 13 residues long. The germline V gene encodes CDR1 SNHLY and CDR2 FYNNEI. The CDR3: CAYIWGLDTEAFF. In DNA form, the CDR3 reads TGTGCCTATATATGGGGTTTAGACACTGAAGCTTTCTTT.

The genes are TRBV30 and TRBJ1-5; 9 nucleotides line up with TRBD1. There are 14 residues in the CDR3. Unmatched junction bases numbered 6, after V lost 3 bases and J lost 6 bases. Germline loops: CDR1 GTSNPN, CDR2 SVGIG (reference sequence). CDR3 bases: TGTGCCTGGAGAGGGGACAGGGAGGGTCAGCCCCAGCATTTT. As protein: CAWRGDREGQPQHF. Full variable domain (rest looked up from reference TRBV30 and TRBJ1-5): SQTIHQWPATLVQPVGSPLSLECTVEGTSNPNLYWYRQAAGRGLQLLFYSVGIGQISSEVPQNLSASRPQDRQFILSSKKLLLSDSGFYLCAWRGDREGQPQHFGDGTRLSIL.

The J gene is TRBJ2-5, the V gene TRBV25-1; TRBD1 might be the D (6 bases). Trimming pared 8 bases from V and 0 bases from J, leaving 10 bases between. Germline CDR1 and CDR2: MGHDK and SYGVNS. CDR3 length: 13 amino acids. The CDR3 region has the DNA TGTGCCAGCGAGGACAGCTACCAAGAGACCCAGTACTTC. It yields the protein CASEDSYQETQYF.

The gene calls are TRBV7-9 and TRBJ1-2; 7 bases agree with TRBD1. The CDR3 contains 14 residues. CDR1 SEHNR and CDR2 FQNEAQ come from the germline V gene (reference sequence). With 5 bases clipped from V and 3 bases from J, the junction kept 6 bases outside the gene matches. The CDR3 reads CASSRMGTDYGYTF. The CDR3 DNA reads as TGTGCCAGCAGCCGAATGGGGACAGACTATGGCTACACCTTC. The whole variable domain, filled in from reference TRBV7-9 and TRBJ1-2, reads DTGVSQNPRHKITKRGQNVTFRCDPISEHNRLYWYRQTLGQGPEFLTYFQNEAQLEKSRLLSDRFSAERPKGSFSTLEIQRTEQGDSAMYLCASSRMGTDYGYTFGSGTRLTVV.

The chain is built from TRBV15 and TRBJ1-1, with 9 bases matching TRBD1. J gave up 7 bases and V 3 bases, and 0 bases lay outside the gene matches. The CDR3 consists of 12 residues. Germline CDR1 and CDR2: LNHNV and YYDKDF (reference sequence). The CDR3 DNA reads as TGTGCCACCAGCAGGGGACAGGGTGAAGCTTTCTTT. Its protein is CATSRGQGEAFF. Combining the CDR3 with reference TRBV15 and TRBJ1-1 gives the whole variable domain DAMVIQNPRYQVTQFGKPVTLSCSQTLNHNVMYWYQQKSSQAPKLLFHYYDKDFNNEADTPDNFQSRRPNTSFCFLDIRSPGLGDTAMYLCATSRGQGEAFFGQGTRLTVV.

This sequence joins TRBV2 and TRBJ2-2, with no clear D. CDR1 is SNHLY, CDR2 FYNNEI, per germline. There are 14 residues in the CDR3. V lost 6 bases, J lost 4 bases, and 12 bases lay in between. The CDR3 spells CASRTRVSTGELFF. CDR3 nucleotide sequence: TGTGCCAGCAGGACCCGGGTCAGCACCGGGGAGCTGTTTTTT.

The CDR3 bases are TGTGCCGGCGGCTCTACAAGGGGCCTCACAGATACGCAGTATTTT. Translated: CAGGSTRGLTDTQYF. The chain carries TRBV7-9 and TRBJ2-3, with D tentatively TRBD1 (5 bases). The CDR3 contains 15 residues. Germline V gives CDR1 SEHNR, CDR2 FQNEAQ (reference sequence). The V gene lost 11 bases and the J gene lost 2 bases, with 20 bases spanning the gap.

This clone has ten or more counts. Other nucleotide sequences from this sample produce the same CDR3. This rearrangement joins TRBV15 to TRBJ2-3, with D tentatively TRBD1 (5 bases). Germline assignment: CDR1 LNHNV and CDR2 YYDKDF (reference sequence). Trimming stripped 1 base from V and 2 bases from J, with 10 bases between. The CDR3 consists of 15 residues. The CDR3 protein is CATSRGRAATDTQYF. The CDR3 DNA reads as TGTGCCACCAGCAGAGGCAGGGCCGCCACAGATACGCAGTATTTT.